These 11 T cell receptor beta chains share one sample of origin, sequenced in a study of shared clonotypes between healthy human individuals. TCRdb's copy holds only in-frame clones and misses some; the assay was immunoSEQ multiplex PCR. This sample has about 1.5 million clones, with 98% found just once. Sequences were obtained from naive CD4+ T cells sorted from blood. Subset here: CD45RA+ positively selected. These TCRs come from a man aged 25-45 years in good health.

The genes are TRBV30 and TRBJ1-3; D possibly corresponds to TRBD1 (5 bases). The CDR3 length is 15 residues. V lost 2 bases and J 2 bases, leaving 13 bases between the germline ends. CDR1 is GTSNPN, CDR2 SVGIG, per germline (reference sequence). The CDR3 bases are TGTGCCTGGAGTAGACAGTTTGGGGCTGGAAACACCATATATTTT. Translation: CAWSRQFGAGNTIYF.

Notes on this clone: In the same sample, other DNA sequences code for this CDR3. The chain is built from TRBV4-1 and TRBJ2-7, with 9 bases aligning to TRBD1. The CDR3 is 15 amino acids. Germline trimming cut 1 base from V and 4 bases from J; bases unmatched to any gene: 5. Per the germline V gene, CDR1 is MGHRA and CDR2 is YSYEKL. CDR3 nucleotides: TGCGCCAGCAGCCAAGCCGGGACAGGGAGATACGAGCAGTACTTC. Amino acids: CASSQAGTGRYEQYF.

V gene TRBV30 combines with J gene TRBJ2-5, with no clear D. V shed 0 bases and J shed 0 bases, with 11 bases lying between them. The CDR3 is 15 residues long. CDR1 is GTSNPN and CDR2 is SVGIG in the germline V gene (reference sequence). The CDR3 DNA sequence: TGTGCCTGGAGTGTAGGATTTACAAACCAAGAGACCCAGTACTTC. It codes for CAWSVGFTNQETQYF.

V and J are TRBV7-9 and TRBJ2-6; weak D call: TRBD2 (6 bases). V dropped 0 bases and J dropped 0 bases, with 6 bases sitting between them. Germline CDR1 SEHNR, CDR2 FQNEAQ (reference sequence). CDR3 size: 16 residues. CDR3 in DNA: TGTGCCAGCAGCTTAGCGGGGGGCTCTGGGGCCAACGTCCTGACTTTC. Protein sequence: CASSLAGGSGANVLTF.

The rearrangement joins TRBV7-8 to TRBJ2-1, with TRBD2 matching over 11 bases. The CDR3 runs 15 residues. CDR1 and CDR2 from the germline V gene are SGHVS and FQNEAQ. Germline trimming cut 6 bases from V and 4 bases from J; bases unmatched to any gene: 5. The CDR3 here is CASSQLAGVYNEQFF. CDR3 coding DNA: TGTGCCAGCAGTCAACTAGCGGGAGTATACAATGAGCAGTTCTTC.

In this sample, this clone turned up once. This chain uses TRBV5-1 with TRBJ2-7; D remains ambiguous. V gave up 6 bases and J gave up 4 bases, with 20 bases separating them. The CDR3 is made up of 15 amino acids. Germline V gene lookup returns CDR1 SGHRS and CDR2 YFSETQ. The CDR3 nucleotides read TGCGCCAGCACCCCCCCGGGCGGCGGCCGTTACGAGCAGTACTTC. It specifies CASTPPGGGRYEQYF.

The V gene is TRBV18, the J gene TRBJ2-7; TRBD1 aligns across 7 bases. Germline CDR1 and CDR2: KGHSH and LQKENI. The ends lost 3 bases at V and 5 bases at J; junction bases unmatched: 10. There are 15 residues in the CDR3. CDR3 in amino acids: CASSPLQRQGDEQYF. For the CDR3, the DNA is TGTGCCAGCTCACCTCTCCAGAGACAGGGTGACGAGCAGTACTTC.

The chain has TRBV30 and TRBJ2-5; TRBD2 agrees at 9 bases. CDR3 length: 20 residues. The V gene's germline CDR1 is GTSNPN and CDR2 SVGIG (reference sequence). CDR3 DNA sequence: TGTACAATAGGATCAAGTCGGGCGCTCGGGACTAGCAGATTACAAGAGACCCAGTACTTC. Its translation is CTIGSSRALGTSRLQETQYF.

The chain uses TRBV7-9 and TRBJ1-4; D unresolved. Germline V gene lookup returns CDR1 SEHNR and CDR2 FQNEAQ (reference sequence). The germline V and J ends were trimmed by 5 bases and 2 bases, with 15 bases remaining between them. This CDR3 has 16 residues. CDR3: CASSRDSVATNEKLFF. The CDR3 region has the DNA TGTGCCAGCAGCCGAGATTCCGTGGCCACTAATGAAAAACTGTTTTTT.

The V gene is TRBV28, the J gene TRBJ2-2; 11 nucleotides line up with TRBD2. V was pared by 5 bases and J by 5 bases, with 4 bases of the junction left unmatched. The germline V gene encodes CDR1 MDHEN and CDR2 SYDVKM. The CDR3 totals 15 residues. The CDR3 region is CASSVLAGGTGELFF. CDR3 DNA sequence: TGTGCCAGCAGTGTCCTAGCGGGAGGAACCGGGGAGCTGTTTTTT.

The rearrangement links TRBV4-3 to TRBJ1-4; D unclear. The V gene lost 0 bases and the J gene lost 5 bases, with 13 bases spanning the gap. CDR3 length: 16 amino acids. From germline, CDR1 is LGHNA and CDR2 YSLEER. CDR3 DNA: TGCGCCAGCAGCCAAGAGACGGGATTTCGGAATGAAAAACTGTTTTTT. It yields the protein CASSQETGFRNEKLFF.